The 15 T cell receptor beta chains given below trace back to one sample, sequenced in a study of CD8 T cells in ankylosing spondylitis (TCRdb year 2017). Libraries were made using 5' RACE. Reads for this sample came from an Illumina HiSeq 2500. TCRdb reprocessed the public reads (quality trimming at Q25 with fastp, clone calling with MiXCR) and kept in-frame beta chains. Entries are consolidated by CDR3 protein sequence, retaining the most common genes and DNA. For this sample there are about 340,000 distinct CDR3 sequences; roughly 14% appear just once. Of the sample, 1.1% is held by the ten largest clones. Sequenced: blood, either unsorted or a sorted T cell fraction (not recorded which). All receptors derive from a male donor with ankylosing spondylitis or in good health (not recorded which).

This clonotype was counted between two and nine times. The CDR3 loop is CASTPLPEADTQYF. CDR3 bases: TGTGCCAGCACCCCCCTCCCGGAGGCAGATACGCAGTATTTT. This rearrangement joins TRBV6-1 to TRBJ2-3; D may be TRBD2 (5 bases). V was pared by 7 bases and J by 4 bases, with 15 bases between. Per germline, CDR1 MNHNS and CDR2 SASEGT. CDR3 size: 14 residues.

V is TRBV7-8 and J is TRBJ2-1; D is perhaps TRBD1 or TRBD2 (5 bases each). The CDR3 consists of 12 residues. CDR1 and CDR2 (germline): SGHVS, FQNEAQ. V lost 8 bases and J 6 bases, leaving 11 bases between the germline ends. CDR3 region: CASLGDFNEQFF. CDR3 bases: TGTGCCAGCTTGGGGGATTTCAATGAGCAGTTCTTC. Using reference TRBV7-8 and TRBJ2-1 for the parts outside the CDR3, the full variable domain is GAGVSQSPRYKVAKRGQDVALRCDPISGHVSLFWYQQALGQGPEFLTYFQNEAQLDKSGLPSDRFFAERPEGSVSTLKIQRTQQEDSAVYLCASLGDFNEQFFGPGTRLTVL.

This clonotype appeared many times. The chain is built from TRBV10-2 and TRBJ2-7; 8 positions agree with TRBD1. The germline gives CDR1 WSHSY, CDR2 SAAADI. The CDR3 is 15 amino acids. The V gene end was trimmed by 0 bases and the J gene end by 4 bases; junction bases not matched to a gene: 5. CDR3 in amino acids: CASSESRQGSYEQYF. The DNA for the CDR3 is TGCGCCAGCAGTGAGTCCCGACAGGGGTCGTACGAGCAGTACTTC.

V usage is TRBV5-1 and J usage is TRBJ2-1; TRBD1 aligns across 9 bases. The CDR3 is 14 amino acids. Looked up from germline, CDR1 is SGHRS and CDR2 is YFSETQ. Trimming at V came to 4 bases and at J to 6 bases, leaving 5 bases not matched to a gene. The CDR3 DNA reads as TGCGCCAGCAGCCCGGGACAGGGAATCAATGAGCAGTTCTTC. It encodes CASSPGQGINEQFF.

The chain recombines TRBV6-5 with TRBJ1-2; D is undetermined. V was clipped by 2 bases and J by 4 bases, with 14 bases between them. The germline V gene has CDR1 MNHEY and CDR2 SVGAGI. The CDR3 sequence is 15 residues long. The CDR3 loop is CASSYTGRGIYGYTF. The DNA for the CDR3 is TGTGCCAGCAGTTACACCGGACGGGGAATCTATGGCTACACCTTC.

The chain recombines TRBV18 with TRBJ1-1; D gene unclear. V was clipped by 6 bases and J by 4 bases, with 6 bases between them. Germline CDR1 is KGHSH and CDR2 is LQKENI. The CDR3 sequence is 11 residues long. The CDR3: CASSGTTEAFF. The CDR3 DNA reads TGTGCCAGCTCCGGAACCACTGAAGCTTTCTTT. The full variable domain, with the rest looked up from reference TRBV18 and TRBJ1-1, is NAGVMQNPRHLVRRRGQEARLRCSPMKGHSHVYWYRQLPEEGLKFMVYLQKENIIDESGMPKERFSAEFPKEGPSILRIQQVVRGDSAAYFCASSGTTEAFFGQGTRLTVV.

This clonotype was detected many times. The J gene is TRBJ1-3, the V gene TRBV3-1, with D possibly being TRBD1 (6 bases). CDR1 is LGHDT and CDR2 is YNNKEL in the germline V gene (reference sequence). CDR3 length: 12 residues. V was clipped by 4 bases and J by 10 bases, with 11 bases between them. The CDR3 loop is CASSRNRETIYF. The CDR3 bases are TGTGCCAGCAGCCGAAACAGGGAGACCATATATTTT.

This clonotype came up a few times. The V and J genes are TRBV5-6 and TRBJ1-4; no definite D call. Germline V gene data show CDR1 as SGHDT and CDR2 as YYEEEE. This CDR3 has 14 residues. The V end was cut by 2 bases, the J end by 8 bases, with 13 bases between. The CDR3 is CASSFRGLDEKLFF. CDR3 coding DNA: TGTGCCAGCAGCTTTCGTGGGTTGGACGAAAAACTGTTTTTT.

CDR3 region: CASSEFLAGHNEQFF. The CDR3 DNA sequence: TGTGCCAGCAGTGAATTCCTAGCGGGCCACAATGAGCAGTTCTTC. The chain links TRBV2 to TRBJ2-1, with 8 bases matching TRBD2. The trim removed 2 bases at V and 5 bases at J, leaving 5 bases unmatched. The CDR3 is 15 residues long. The germline CDR1 and CDR2 sequences are SNHLY and FYNNEI.

This clonotype occurred a few times. CDR3 nucleotides: TGCAGTGCTAACTTACAGTTCTCCGGGGAGCTGTTTTTT. It is translated as CSANLQFSGELFF. This chain links TRBV20-1 with TRBJ2-2; D not resolved. Trimming shortened V by 4 bases and J by 6 bases, and 12 bases separated the two germline ends. The CDR3 contains 13 residues. Germline-derived CDR1 and CDR2 are DFQATT and SNEGSKA (reference sequence).

This clonotype was counted a few times. The chain recombines TRBV3-1 with TRBJ1-1, with D possibly matching TRBD1 (6 bases). Per the germline V gene, CDR1 is LGHDT and CDR2 is YNNKEL (reference sequence). Between the trimmed V and J ends, which lost 5 bases and 0 bases, there was a span of 13 bases. This CDR3 is built from 15 residues. CDR3 bases: TGTGCCAGCAGCGCTTTTCAGGGGATGAACACTGAAGCTTTCTTT. It specifies CASSAFQGMNTEAFF.

This rearrangement joins TRBV5-1 to TRBJ2-3; D uncertain. The CDR3 runs 14 residues. Trimming shortened V by 0 bases and J by 2 bases, and 7 bases separated the two germline ends. Germline CDR1 reads SGHRS; CDR2 reads YFSETQ. Here the CDR3 DNA reads TGCGCCAGCAGCTTGGAGTATTACACAGATACGCAGTATTTT. This encodes CASSLEYYTDTQYF.

The V and J genes are TRBV12-3 or TRBV12-4 and TRBJ1-2, with 9 bases lining up with TRBD1. Trimming at V came to 7 bases and at J to 2 bases, leaving 5 bases not matched to a gene. The CDR3 covers 14 residues. CDR3 in DNA: TGTGCCAGCACCCCAGGGACAGGGAACTATGGCTACACCTTC. Amino acid sequence: CASTPGTGNYGYTF.

This sequence joins TRBV5-1 and TRBJ2-7; 9 nucleotides agree with TRBD1. Trimming cost V 0 bases and J 7 bases; bases outside gene matches: 8. Germline lookup yields CDR1 SGHRS and CDR2 YFSETQ. The CDR3 is 15 residues long. CDR3: CASSLAMDRGGEQYF. Here the CDR3 DNA reads TGCGCCAGCAGCTTGGCTATGGACAGGGGAGGAGAGCAGTACTTC.

This clonotype has only a few counts. The genes are TRBV7-2 and TRBJ2-3; 9 nucleotides align to TRBD2. The V segment lost 4 bases and the J segment 6 bases; nucleotides outside the gene matches: 8. The CDR3 totals 15 residues. CDR1 is SGHTA and CDR2 is FQGNSA in the germline V gene. CDR3 residues: CASSSAASGADTQYF. The CDR3 bases are TGTGCCAGCAGCTCGGCCGCTAGCGGGGCGGATACGCAGTATTTT.